This T cell receptor (beta chain) came from a study of blood T cells in healthy people across ages. General observations from the study: It was held that diversity estimates obtained from one million T cells represented underestimates. The study could not conclusively compare naive and antigen-experienced cells, given its unsorted PBMCs. A roughly linear fall in TCR beta diversity per million T cells was seen with increasing age.

Collection of approximately 9.3 milliliters of peripheral blood was performed for each donor. Using a J-beta primer mix together with a sample-barcoded 5' primer, a second PCR was run for about 6 to 11 cycles. TCRdb processed the 5' RACE reads anew with MiXCR; each CDR3 protein has one entry. The sample carries approximately 830,000 distinct CDR3 sequences, roughly 60% recorded once. A remark on this clonotype: Its antigen is still unknown.

Between the trimmed V and J ends, which lost 8 bases and 2 bases, there was a span of 13 bases. CDR1 is SNHLY, CDR2 FYNNEI, per germline. The CDR3 contains 13 residues. This receptor was taken from a man in his thirties or forties in good health. Sequencing was carried out using blood. The rearrangement uses TRBV2 and TRBJ2-7; D might be TRBD1 (5 bases). CDR3 DNA: TGTGCCAGCGACTCCAGGGATACCTACGAGCAGTACTTC. It is translated as CASDSRDTYEQYF.